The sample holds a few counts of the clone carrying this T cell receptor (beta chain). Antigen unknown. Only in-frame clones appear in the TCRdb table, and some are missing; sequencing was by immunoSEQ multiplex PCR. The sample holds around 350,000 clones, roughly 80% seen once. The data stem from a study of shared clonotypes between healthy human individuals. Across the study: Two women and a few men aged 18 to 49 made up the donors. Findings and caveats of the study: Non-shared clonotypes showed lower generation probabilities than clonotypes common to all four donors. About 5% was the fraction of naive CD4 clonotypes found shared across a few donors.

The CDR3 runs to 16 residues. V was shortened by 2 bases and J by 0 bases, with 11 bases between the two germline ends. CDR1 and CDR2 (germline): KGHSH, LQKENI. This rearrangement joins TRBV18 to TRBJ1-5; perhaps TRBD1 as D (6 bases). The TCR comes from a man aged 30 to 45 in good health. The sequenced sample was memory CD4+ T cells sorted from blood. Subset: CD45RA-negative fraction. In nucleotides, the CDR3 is TGTGCCAGCTCACCAGGAAGGGGGGATAGCAATCAGCCCCAGCATTTT. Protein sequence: CASSPGRGDSNQPQHF.